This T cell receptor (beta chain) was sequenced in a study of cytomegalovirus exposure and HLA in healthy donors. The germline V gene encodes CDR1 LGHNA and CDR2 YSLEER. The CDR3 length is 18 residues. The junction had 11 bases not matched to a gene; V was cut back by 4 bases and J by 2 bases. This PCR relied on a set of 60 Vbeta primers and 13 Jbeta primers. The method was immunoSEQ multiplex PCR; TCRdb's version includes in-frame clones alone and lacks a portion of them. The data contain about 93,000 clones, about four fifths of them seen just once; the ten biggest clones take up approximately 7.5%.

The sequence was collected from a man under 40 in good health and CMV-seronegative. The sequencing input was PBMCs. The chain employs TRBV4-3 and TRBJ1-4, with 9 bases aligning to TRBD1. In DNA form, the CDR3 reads TGCGCCAGCAGCCGGGGGACAGGGAGTCGGAGGACTAATGAAAAACTGTTTTTT. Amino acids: CASSRGTGSRRTNEKLFF.